This TCR beta chain comes out of a study of T cell repertoires in cytomegalovirus infection. Whole-study findings and limits: Dominating the ex vivo response were HLA-C-restricted CMV-specific TCR beta clonotypes. Pooled public TCR beta family frequency picked out CMV carriers with the relevant HLA.

Trimming took off 1 base at V and 5 bases at J, with 17 bases between the two ends. From germline, CDR1 is SEHNR and CDR2 FQNEAQ (reference sequence). The CDR3 has 17 residues. This clonotype was observed at least ten times. Its antigen is currently unknown. TCRdb re-analysed the reads in MiXCR, keeping a single row per CDR3 protein. The repertoire consists of roughly 600,000 distinct CDR3 sequences, with 20% to 30% occurring once and the leading ten covering less than 9.5%. V is TRBV7-9 and J is TRBJ2-2; D is ambiguous. What was sequenced was CD8+ T cells from PBMCs. The source is a human donor in good health (CMV status not recorded). Some clones in this sample may be carry-over from other donors' samples. The CDR3 DNA follows: TGTGCCAGCAGCTTAGACGATAAGGGCGTTGAGACCGGGGAGCTGTTTTTT. Translated, it gives CASSLDDKGVETGELFF.